This is a list of T cell receptor beta chains from one sample in a study of graft-versus-host responses after intestinal transplantation. Method: immunoSEQ multiplex PCR; TCRdb's copy keeps in-frame clones and lacks some. The top ten clones hold approximately 0.78% of a sample with under 100,000 clones, roughly 80% of them seen once. Antigens for these TCRs are unknown. This specimen was unstimulated CD4+ T cells sorted from spleen or lymph node cells, taken before intestinal transplant. The receptor source for this set is a human donor who received an intestinal transplant. Both conserved end residues are part of each CDR3. Fields, in order: CDR3 DNA, CDR3 protein, D gene, V gene, J gene, clone size. D genes are given only for firm matches. Clone size is given for some rows only: seen once, a few or many times, or a class if the clone is expanded.

DNA: TGTGCCTGGAGTAATGAGGATCAGCCCCAGCATTTT
CDR3: CAWSNEDQPQHF
D: .
V: TRBV30
J: TRBJ1-5
size: .

DNA: TGTGCCAGCAGTGAAAACAGGGGTAATCAGCCCCAGCATTTT
CDR3: CASSENRGNQPQHF
D: TRBD1
V: TRBV6-1
J: TRBJ1-5
size: .

DNA: TGCGCCAGCAGATCCGGGATAGCAACTAATGAAAAACTGTTTTTT
CDR3: CASRSGIATNEKLFF
D: .
V: TRBV4-1
J: TRBJ1-4
size: once

DNA: TGTGCCAGCAGTGAAAGACGGATTGTTGGGCAAAATGAGCAGTTCTTC
CDR3: CASSERRIVGQNEQFF
D: .
V: TRBV2
J: TRBJ2-1
size: .

DNA: TGTGCCAGCAGCCTCAGACTAGACCCCCGGGGCAATGAGCAGTTCTTC
CDR3: CASSLRLDPRGNEQFF
D: .
V: TRBV7-8
J: TRBJ2-1
size: .

DNA: TGTGCCAGTAGTTTCGGGACAGGGCATCAGCCCCAGCATTTT
CDR3: CASSFGTGHQPQHF
D: TRBD1
V: TRBV19
J: TRBJ1-5
size: .

DNA: TGTGCCAGCAGCTTTGTCGACGGGGACAATGAGCAGTTCTTC
CDR3: CASSFVDGDNEQFF
D: .
V: TRBV7-9
J: TRBJ2-1
size: .

DNA: TGTGCCAGTAGCCCCCGGGACAGGGGGCCGAGCACTGAAGCTTTCTTT
CDR3: CASSPRDRGPSTEAFF
D: TRBD1
V: TRBV19
J: TRBJ1-1
size: .

DNA: TGTGCCTGGAGTGTACTTGGGAGGGCCGAAGATACGCAGTATTTT
CDR3: CAWSVLGRAEDTQYF
D: TRBD2
V: TRBV30
J: TRBJ2-3
size: few

DNA: TGTGCCAGCAGTTTTCAGTCTAATCAGGCCGGGGAGCTGTTTTTT
CDR3: CASSFQSNQAGELFF
D: .
V: TRBV27
J: TRBJ2-2
size: .

DNA: TGTGCCAGCAGCCCACAGGTCCAGCGGGAGGGACGGGAGCAGTTCTTC
CDR3: CASSPQVQREGREQFF
D: TRBD2
V: TRBV9
J: TRBJ2-1
size: .

DNA: TGTGCCAGCAGTTTATTTGGACAGGGAACCTACGAGCAGTACTTC
CDR3: CASSLFGQGTYEQYF
D: TRBD1
V: TRBV27
J: TRBJ2-7
size: .

DNA: TGCAGCGTTTCGAGCGGCACAGATACGCAGTATTTT
CDR3: CSVSSGTDTQYF
D: .
V: TRBV29-1
J: TRBJ2-3
size: .

DNA: TGTGCCAGCCGTCCTCGGGCGGGCGGGGATACGCAGTATTTT
CDR3: CASRPRAGGDTQYF
D: .
V: TRBV7-2
J: TRBJ2-3
size: .

DNA: TGTGCCAGCAGCTCCTCCCGGACAGAAGCTTTCTTT
CDR3: CASSSSRTEAFF
D: .
V: TRBV7-9
J: TRBJ1-1
size: .

DNA: TGTGCCAGCAGTTGGGGCGGGGGATACTCTGGAAACACCATATATTTT
CDR3: CASSWGGGYSGNTIYF
D: .
V: TRBV6-5
J: TRBJ1-3
size: .

DNA: TGTGCCAGCAGCTTTTCGGGACAGGGGTTCTACGAGCAGTACTTC
CDR3: CASSFSGQGFYEQYF
D: TRBD1
V: TRBV7-2
J: TRBJ2-7
size: .

DNA: TGCGCCAGCAGCTTGGGATTGGGACAGGGGACCAATGAGCAGTTCTTC
CDR3: CASSLGLGQGTNEQFF
D: TRBD1
V: TRBV5-1
J: TRBJ2-1
size: .

DNA: TGTGCCAGCAGCCAATGGGCACAGGGCATCAACGAGCAGTACTTC
CDR3: CASSQWAQGINEQYF
D: .
V: TRBV14
J: TRBJ2-7
size: once

DNA: TGTGCCAGTGGTCCCAGGGGGCCGACAGATACGCAGTATTTT
CDR3: CASGPRGPTDTQYF
D: TRBD1
V: TRBV6-5
J: TRBJ2-3
size: .

DNA: TGTGCCAGCAGCCAGGGACGTGTAGCGGGGGGGCGGTTTCTCGATGAGCAGTTCTTC
CDR3: CASSQGRVAGGRFLDEQFF
D: TRBD2
V: TRBV7-8
J: TRBJ2-1
size: .

DNA: TGCGCCAGCAGCTTGGGAAGCGGGGGGGCCAATGAGCAGTTCTTC
CDR3: CASSLGSGGANEQFF
D: TRBD2
V: TRBV5-1
J: TRBJ2-1
size: .

DNA: TGTGCCAGCAGTCTTCAAAGACAGGGGAACACCGGGGAGCTGTTTTTT
CDR3: CASSLQRQGNTGELFF
D: TRBD1
V: TRBV5-5
J: TRBJ2-2
size: .

DNA: TGTGCCATCAGTGAGTCGGCCAGCAAAAACATTCAGTACTTC
CDR3: CAISESASKNIQYF
D: .
V: TRBV10-3
J: TRBJ2-4
size: .

DNA: TGTGCCAGCAGTTTATACCGGGGACTAGGGGATTACAATGAGCAGTTCTTC
CDR3: CASSLYRGLGDYNEQFF
D: TRBD2
V: TRBV28
J: TRBJ2-1
size: once

DNA: TGCAGTGCTAGGCCCCAGGTCGAGCAGTACTTC
CDR3: CSARPQVEQYF
D: .
V: TRBV20-1
J: TRBJ2-7
size: once

DNA: TGTGCCAGCAGCGCGGGCGGGGGCGGCGAGCAGTACTTC
CDR3: CASSAGGGGEQYF
D: .
V: TRBV5-5
J: TRBJ2-7
size: .

DNA: TGTGCCAGCAGCCCACAGGGGAACTATGGCTACACCTTC
CDR3: CASSPQGNYGYTF
D: TRBD1
V: TRBV7-9
J: TRBJ1-2
size: .

DNA: TGTGCCTGGAGTGTCATAGGGGTAGGAAACACCATATATTTT
CDR3: CAWSVIGVGNTIYF
D: .
V: TRBV30
J: TRBJ1-3
size: .

DNA: TGTGCCAGCAGCTCGACTCGGACAAGAGGAAACACCATATATTTT
CDR3: CASSSTRTRGNTIYF
D: .
V: TRBV28
J: TRBJ1-3
size: .

DNA: TGTGCCTGGAGTGTACCCCCCGCTGGGCTTAAGCAGTACTTC
CDR3: CAWSVPPAGLKQYF
D: .
V: TRBV30
J: TRBJ2-7
size: .

DNA: TGTGCCAGCAGCTTAGACGGTCTAGCGGCAGGCAACACCGGGGAGCTGTTTTTT
CDR3: CASSLDGLAAGNTGELFF
D: TRBD2
V: TRBV7-8
J: TRBJ2-2
size: .

DNA: TGTGCCAGCTCACCACCCGGGACTAGTTTTTCCGAGCAGTACTTC
CDR3: CASSPPGTSFSEQYF
D: TRBD2
V: TRBV18
J: TRBJ2-7
size: .

DNA: TGTGCCAGCAGCAAACAGGGGACCAGTGAAAAACTGTTTTTT
CDR3: CASSKQGTSEKLFF
D: TRBD1
V: TRBV28
J: TRBJ1-4
size: .

DNA: TGTGCCAGCAGTGAATCTACGGGAGGGTCCTACGAGCAGTACTTC
CDR3: CASSESTGGSYEQYF
D: TRBD2
V: TRBV2
J: TRBJ2-7
size: .

DNA: TGCAGCGCAAAGACAGGGTTGACTGAAGCTTTCTTT
CDR3: CSAKTGLTEAFF
D: TRBD1
V: TRBV29-1
J: TRBJ1-1
size: .

DNA: TGTGCCAGTAGTGCGTACCGGGACAGGGTGGGGGAAGCTTTCTTT
CDR3: CASSAYRDRVGEAFF
D: TRBD1
V: TRBV19
J: TRBJ1-1
size: once

DNA: TGCGCCAGCAGCTTAGACAGGAACACTGAAGCTTTCTTT
CDR3: CASSLDRNTEAFF
D: .
V: TRBV5-1
J: TRBJ1-1
size: once

DNA: TGTGCCAGCAGCCAAGGCGGGGGGGCAAGCGAGCAGTACTTC
CDR3: CASSQGGGASEQYF
D: TRBD2
V: TRBV4-2
J: TRBJ2-7
size: .

DNA: TGTGCCAGTAGTGACAGGGGAGGCACTGAAGCTTTCTTT
CDR3: CASSDRGGTEAFF
D: TRBD1
V: TRBV19
J: TRBJ1-1
size: .

DNA: TGTGCCAGCAGCCTACACACTAGCGGGGGGGCAGGGGAGCAGTTCTTC
CDR3: CASSLHTSGGAGEQFF
D: TRBD2
V: TRBV27
J: TRBJ2-1
size: .

DNA: TGTGCCAGCAGCTTAAACCAGGGGGCCCAAGAGACCCAGTACTTC
CDR3: CASSLNQGAQETQYF
D: TRBD1
V: TRBV5-4
J: TRBJ2-5
size: .

DNA: TGTGCCAGCAGGGGGAGCGGGGGGCCCGGGGCCGGGGAGCTGTTTTTT
CDR3: CASRGSGGPGAGELFF
D: TRBD2
V: TRBV2
J: TRBJ2-2
size: .

DNA: TGTGCCATCAGCGATCGACTCTGGAGCAATGAGCAGTTCTTC
CDR3: CAISDRLWSNEQFF
D: .
V: TRBV10-3
J: TRBJ2-1
size: once

DNA: TGCGCCAGCAGCTTGTTATACCGACAGGGGCATGAGCAGTTCTTC
CDR3: CASSLLYRQGHEQFF
D: TRBD1
V: TRBV5-1
J: TRBJ2-1
size: .